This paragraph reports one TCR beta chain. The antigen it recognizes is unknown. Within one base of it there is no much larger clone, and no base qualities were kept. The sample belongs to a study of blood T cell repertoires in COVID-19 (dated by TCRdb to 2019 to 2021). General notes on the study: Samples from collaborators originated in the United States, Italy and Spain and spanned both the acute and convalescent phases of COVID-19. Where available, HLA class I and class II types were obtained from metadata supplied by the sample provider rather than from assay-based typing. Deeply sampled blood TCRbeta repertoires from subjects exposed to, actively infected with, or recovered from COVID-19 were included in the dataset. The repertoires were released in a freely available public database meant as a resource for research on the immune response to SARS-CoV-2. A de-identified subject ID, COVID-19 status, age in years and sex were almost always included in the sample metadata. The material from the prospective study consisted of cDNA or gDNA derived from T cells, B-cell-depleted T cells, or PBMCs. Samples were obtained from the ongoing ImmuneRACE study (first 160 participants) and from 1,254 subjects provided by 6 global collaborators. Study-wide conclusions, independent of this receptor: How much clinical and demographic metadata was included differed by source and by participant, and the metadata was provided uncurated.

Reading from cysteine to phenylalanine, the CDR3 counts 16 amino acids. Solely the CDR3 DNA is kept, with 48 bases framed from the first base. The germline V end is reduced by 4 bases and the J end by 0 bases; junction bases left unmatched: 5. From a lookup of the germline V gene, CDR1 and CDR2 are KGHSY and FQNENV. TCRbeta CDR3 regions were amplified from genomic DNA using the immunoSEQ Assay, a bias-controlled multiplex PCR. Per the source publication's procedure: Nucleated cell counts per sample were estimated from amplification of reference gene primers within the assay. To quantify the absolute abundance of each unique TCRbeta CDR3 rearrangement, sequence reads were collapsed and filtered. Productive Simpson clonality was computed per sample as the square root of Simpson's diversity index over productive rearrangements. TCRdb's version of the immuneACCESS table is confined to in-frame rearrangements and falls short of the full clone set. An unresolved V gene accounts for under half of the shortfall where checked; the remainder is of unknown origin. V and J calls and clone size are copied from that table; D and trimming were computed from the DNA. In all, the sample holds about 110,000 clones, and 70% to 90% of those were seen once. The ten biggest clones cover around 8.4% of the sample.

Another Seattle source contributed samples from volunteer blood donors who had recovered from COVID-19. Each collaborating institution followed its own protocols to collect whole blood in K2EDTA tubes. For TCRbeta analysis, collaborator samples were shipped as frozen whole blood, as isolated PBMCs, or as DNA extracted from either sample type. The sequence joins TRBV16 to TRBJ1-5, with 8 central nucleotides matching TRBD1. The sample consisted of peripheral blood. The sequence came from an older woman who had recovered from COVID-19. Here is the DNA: TGTGCCAGCAGCCCACGGACAGGGTATAGCAATCAGCCCCAGCATTTT. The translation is CASSPRTGYSNQPQHF.